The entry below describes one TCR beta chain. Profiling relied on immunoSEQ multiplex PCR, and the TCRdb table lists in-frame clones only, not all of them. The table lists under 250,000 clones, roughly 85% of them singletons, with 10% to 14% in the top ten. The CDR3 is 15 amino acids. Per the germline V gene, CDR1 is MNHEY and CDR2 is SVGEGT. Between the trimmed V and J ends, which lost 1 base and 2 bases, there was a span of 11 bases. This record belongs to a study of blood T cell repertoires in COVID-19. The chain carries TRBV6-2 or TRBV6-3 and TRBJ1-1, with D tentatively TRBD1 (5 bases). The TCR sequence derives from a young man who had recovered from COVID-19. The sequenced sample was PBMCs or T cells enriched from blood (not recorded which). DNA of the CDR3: TGTGCCAGCAGTTACTACCGGACAATAAACACTGAAGCTTTCTTT. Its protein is CASSYYRTINTEAFF.